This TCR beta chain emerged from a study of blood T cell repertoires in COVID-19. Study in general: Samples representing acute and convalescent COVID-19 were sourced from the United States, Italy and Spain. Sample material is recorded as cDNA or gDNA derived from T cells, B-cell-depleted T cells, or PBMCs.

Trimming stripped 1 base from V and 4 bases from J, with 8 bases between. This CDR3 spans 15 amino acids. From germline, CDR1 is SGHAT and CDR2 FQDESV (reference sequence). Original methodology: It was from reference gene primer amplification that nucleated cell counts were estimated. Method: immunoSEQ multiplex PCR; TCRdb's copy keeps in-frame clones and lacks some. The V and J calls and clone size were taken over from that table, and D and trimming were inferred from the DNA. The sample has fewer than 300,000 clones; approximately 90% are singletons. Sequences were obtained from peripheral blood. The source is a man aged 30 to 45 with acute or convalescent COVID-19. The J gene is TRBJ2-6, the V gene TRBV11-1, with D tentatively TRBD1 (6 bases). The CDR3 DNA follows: TGTGCCAGCAGCTTAGACGACAGGGGGGCCAACGTCCTGACTTTC. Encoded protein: CASSLDDRGANVLTF.